This T cell receptor (beta chain) was captured by sequencing in a study of T cells in Graves' hyperthyroidism and ophthalmopathy. Turning to the study itself: Peripheral blood was acquired at first diagnosis, ahead of any therapy whatsoever.

With respect to this clonotype: Its antigen remains unidentified.

Amplification yielded TCR beta CDR3 regions, with RNA transcripts as the source. The HTBI primer set drove a first-round RT-PCR of the TCR CDR3. Each CDR3 protein is one row after TCRdb ran MiXCR on the multiplex PCR reads. The sample has more than 350,000 distinct CDR3 sequences, about 15% seen once. The diagnoses drew upon clinical symptoms, serum thyroxine and TRAb, thyroid ultrasound and orbital computed tomography. Each 10 ml fresh peripheral blood draw supplied the PBMCs. Points from the study as a whole: Within blood appeared most thyroid clonotypes that had expanded above 0.001.

The CDR3 contains 16 residues. In germline, CDR1 is MNHNS, CDR2 SASEGT. V was cut by 2 bases and J by 1 base, with 9 bases left in between. The specimen was blood. The chain couples TRBV6-1 to TRBJ2-6; possible D gene TRBD1, 5 bases. The source is a woman aged 25 to 39 with Graves' hyperthyroidism. The CDR3 loop is CASSELAGSGANVLTF. The CDR3 region has the DNA TGTGCCAGCAGTGAATTGGCAGGGTCTGGGGCCAACGTCCTGACTTTC.